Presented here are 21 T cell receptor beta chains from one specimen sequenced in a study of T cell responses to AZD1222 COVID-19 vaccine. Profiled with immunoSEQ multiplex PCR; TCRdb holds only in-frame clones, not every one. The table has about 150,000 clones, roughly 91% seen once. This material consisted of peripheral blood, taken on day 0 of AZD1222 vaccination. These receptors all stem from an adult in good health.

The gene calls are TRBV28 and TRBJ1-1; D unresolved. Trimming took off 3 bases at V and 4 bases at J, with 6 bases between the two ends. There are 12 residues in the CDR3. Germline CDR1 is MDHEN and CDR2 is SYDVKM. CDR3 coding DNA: TGTGCCAGCAGTTTTGGGTTCACTGAAGCTTTCTTT. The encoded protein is CASSFGFTEAFF.

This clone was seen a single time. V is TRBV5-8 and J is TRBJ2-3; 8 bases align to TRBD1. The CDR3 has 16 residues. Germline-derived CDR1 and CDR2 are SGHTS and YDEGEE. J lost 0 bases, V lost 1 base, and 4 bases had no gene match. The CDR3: CASSLMGTGSTDTQYF. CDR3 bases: TGTGCCAGCAGCTTGATGGGGACAGGTAGCACAGATACGCAGTATTTT.

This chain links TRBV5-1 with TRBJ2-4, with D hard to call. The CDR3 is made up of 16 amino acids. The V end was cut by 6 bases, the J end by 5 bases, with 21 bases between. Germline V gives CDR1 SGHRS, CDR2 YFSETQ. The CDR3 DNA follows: TGCGCCAGCACTTCACATCTTGGGATCGGCGAAAACATTCAGTACTTC. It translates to CASTSHLGIGENIQYF.

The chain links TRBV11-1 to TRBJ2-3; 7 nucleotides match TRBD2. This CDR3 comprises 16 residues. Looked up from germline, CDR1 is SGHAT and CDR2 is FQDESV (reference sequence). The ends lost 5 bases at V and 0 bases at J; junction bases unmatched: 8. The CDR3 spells CASSPRLAASTDTQYF. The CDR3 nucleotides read TGTGCCAGCAGCCCGCGGCTAGCGGCAAGCACAGATACGCAGTATTTT.

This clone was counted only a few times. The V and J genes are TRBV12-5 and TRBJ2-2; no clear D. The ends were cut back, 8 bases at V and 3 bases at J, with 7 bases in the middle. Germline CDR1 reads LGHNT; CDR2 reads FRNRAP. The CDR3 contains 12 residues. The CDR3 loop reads CASRYDTGELFF. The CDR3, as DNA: TGTGCTAGTCGATATGACACCGGGGAGCTGTTTTTT. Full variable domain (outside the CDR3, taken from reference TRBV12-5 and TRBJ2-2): DARVTQTPRHKVTEMGQEVTMRCQPILGHNTVFWYRQTMMQGLELLAYFRNRAPLDDSGMPKDRFSAEMPDATLATLKIQPSEPRDSAVYFCASRYDTGELFFGEGSRLTVL.

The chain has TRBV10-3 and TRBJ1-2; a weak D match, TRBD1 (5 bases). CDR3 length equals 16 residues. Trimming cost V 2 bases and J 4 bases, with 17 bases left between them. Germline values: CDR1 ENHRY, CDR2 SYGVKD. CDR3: CAISEGTGRASYGYTF. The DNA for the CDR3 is TGTGCCATCAGTGAGGGGACGGGCAGGGCGTCCTATGGCTACACCTTC.

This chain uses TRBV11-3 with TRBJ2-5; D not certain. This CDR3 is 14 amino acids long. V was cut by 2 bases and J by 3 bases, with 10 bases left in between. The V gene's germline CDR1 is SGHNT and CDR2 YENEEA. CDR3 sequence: CASSLRIPEETQYF. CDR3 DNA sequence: TGTGCCAGCAGCTTACGGATACCAGAAGAGACCCAGTACTTC.

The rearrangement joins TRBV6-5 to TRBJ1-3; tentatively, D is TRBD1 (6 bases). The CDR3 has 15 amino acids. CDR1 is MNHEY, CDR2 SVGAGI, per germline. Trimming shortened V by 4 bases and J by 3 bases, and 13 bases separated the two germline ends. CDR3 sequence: CASSSQGLNGNTIYF. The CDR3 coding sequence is TGTGCCAGCAGTTCACAGGGTCTGAATGGAAACACCATATATTTT.

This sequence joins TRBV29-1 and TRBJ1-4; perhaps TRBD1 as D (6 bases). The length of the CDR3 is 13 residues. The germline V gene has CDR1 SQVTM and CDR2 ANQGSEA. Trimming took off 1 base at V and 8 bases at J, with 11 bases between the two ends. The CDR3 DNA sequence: TGCAGCGTTGAAGGAGGGGGAGAGGAAAAACTGTTTTTT. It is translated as CSVEGGGEEKLFF. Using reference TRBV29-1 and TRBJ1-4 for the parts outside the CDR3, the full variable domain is SAVISQKPSRDICQRGTSLTIQCQVDSQVTMMFWYRQQPGQSLTLIATANQGSEATYESGFVIDKFPISRPNLTFSTLTVSNMSPEDSSIYLCSVEGGGEEKLFFGSGTQLSVL.

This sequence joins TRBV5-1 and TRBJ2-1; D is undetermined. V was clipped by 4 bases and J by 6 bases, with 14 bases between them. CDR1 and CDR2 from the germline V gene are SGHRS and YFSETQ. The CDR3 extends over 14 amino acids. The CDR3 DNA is TGCGCCAGCAGCCCCCTCGGGCTAATCAATGAGCAGTTCTTC. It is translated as CASSPLGLINEQFF.

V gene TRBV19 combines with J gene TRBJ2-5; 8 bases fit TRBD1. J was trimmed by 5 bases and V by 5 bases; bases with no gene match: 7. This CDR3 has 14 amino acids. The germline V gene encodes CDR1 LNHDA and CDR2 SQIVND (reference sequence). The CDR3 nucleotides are TGTGCCAGTAGTTCCTGGACAGGGAGGGAGACCCAGTACTTC. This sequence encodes CASSSWTGRETQYF.

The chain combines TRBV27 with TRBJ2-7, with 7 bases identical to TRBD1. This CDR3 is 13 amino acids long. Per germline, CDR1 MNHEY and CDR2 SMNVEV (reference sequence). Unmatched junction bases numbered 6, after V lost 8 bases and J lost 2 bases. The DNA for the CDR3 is TGTGCCAGCTCCCCGGGACAGACCTACGAGCAGTACTTC. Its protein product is CASSPGQTYEQYF.

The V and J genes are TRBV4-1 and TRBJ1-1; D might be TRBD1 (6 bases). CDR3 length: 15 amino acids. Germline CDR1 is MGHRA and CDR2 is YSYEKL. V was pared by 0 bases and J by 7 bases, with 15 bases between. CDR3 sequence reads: CASSQDVGGPGEAFF. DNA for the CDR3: TGCGCCAGCAGCCAAGATGTCGGGGGGCCGGGTGAAGCTTTCTTT.

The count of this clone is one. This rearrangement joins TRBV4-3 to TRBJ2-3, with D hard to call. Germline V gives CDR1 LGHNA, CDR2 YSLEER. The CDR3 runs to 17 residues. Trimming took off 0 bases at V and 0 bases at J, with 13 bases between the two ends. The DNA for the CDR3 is TGCGCCAGCAGCCAAGAGCCCGGCGGAGCTAGCACAGATACGCAGTATTTT. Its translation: CASSQEPGGASTDTQYF.

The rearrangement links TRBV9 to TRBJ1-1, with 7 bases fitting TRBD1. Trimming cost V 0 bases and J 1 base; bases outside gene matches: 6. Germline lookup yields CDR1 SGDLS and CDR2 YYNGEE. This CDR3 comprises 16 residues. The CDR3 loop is CASSVVPGGTNTEAFF. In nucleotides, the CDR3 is TGTGCCAGCAGCGTAGTTCCAGGGGGGACGAACACTGAAGCTTTCTTT.

CDR3 sequence (DNA): TGTGCCAGCAGCTCTACCGGGACAGGGGCTGAAAAACTGTTTTTT. Its protein product is CASSSTGTGAEKLFF. The chain joins TRBV7-2 to TRBJ1-4; 10 nucleotides line up with TRBD1. The CDR3 extends over 15 amino acids. Germline CDR1 SGHTA, CDR2 FQGNSA. Trimming cost V 4 bases and J 7 bases; bases outside gene matches: 6.

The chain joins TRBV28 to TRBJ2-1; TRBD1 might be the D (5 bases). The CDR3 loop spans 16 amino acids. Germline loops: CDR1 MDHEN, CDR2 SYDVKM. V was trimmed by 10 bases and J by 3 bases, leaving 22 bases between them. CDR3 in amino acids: CATLTRWGGNYNEQFF. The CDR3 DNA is TGTGCCACCCTAACCCGCTGGGGCGGCAACTACAATGAGCAGTTCTTC.

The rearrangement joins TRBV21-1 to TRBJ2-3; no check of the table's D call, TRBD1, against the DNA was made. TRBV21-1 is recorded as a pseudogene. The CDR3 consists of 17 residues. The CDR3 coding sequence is TGTGCCAGCAGCATTCCTCCCAGACCGGGACAGACACATACGCAGTATTTT. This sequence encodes CASSIPPRPGQTHTQYF.

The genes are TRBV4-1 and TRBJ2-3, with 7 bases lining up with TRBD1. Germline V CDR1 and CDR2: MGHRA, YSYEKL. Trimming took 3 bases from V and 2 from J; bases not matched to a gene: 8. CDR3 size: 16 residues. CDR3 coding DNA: TGCGCCAGCAGCCAGTCCGACAGGGAGTTCACAGATACGCAGTATTTT. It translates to CASSQSDREFTDTQYF.

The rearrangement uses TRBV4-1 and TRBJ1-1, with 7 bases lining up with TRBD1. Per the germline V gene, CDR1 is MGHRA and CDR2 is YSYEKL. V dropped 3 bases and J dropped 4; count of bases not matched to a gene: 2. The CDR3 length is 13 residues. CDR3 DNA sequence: TGCGCCAGCAGCCAGGGACAGCCCACTGAAGCTTTCTTT. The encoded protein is CASSQGQPTEAFF.

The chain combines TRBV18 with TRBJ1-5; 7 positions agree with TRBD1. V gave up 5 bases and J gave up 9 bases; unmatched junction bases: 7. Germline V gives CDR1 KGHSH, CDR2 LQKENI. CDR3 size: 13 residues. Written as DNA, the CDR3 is TGTGCCAGCTCATCAACAGGGGAAAGGCCCCAGCATTTT. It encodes CASSSTGERPQHF.